This paragraph reports one T cell receptor beta chain. Its target is unknown. Clones were read by immunoSEQ multiplex PCR, and TCRdb kept only the in-frame ones, dropping some. Among under 30,000 clones listed, roughly four fifths were seen once. CDR3 length: 15 residues. CDR1 and CDR2 (germline): SGHRS, YFSETQ. The trim removed 5 bases at V and 4 bases at J, leaving 10 bases unmatched. This sample is part of a study of CD4 T cells in relation to SARS-CoV-2 and coronaviruses. Across the study: Shared crossreactive spike epitopes were mapped to their HLA restriction.

Whole-study results and caveats: Samples before the pandemic and after infection were not matched within any donor.

Unexposed donor CD4+ T cells date from about 2011-2018, before the COVID-19 pandemic. After more than eight days of culture, CD4+ T cells were isolated. The V call is TRBV5-1, the J call TRBJ2-3, with 7 bases lining up with TRBD2. This sequence was found in a human donor in good health. Sequencing was carried out using CD4+ T cells from PBMCs, cultured in vitro. CDR3 DNA: TGCGCCAGCAGTCGTCAAACGGGAGGCTCAGATACGCAGTATTTT. It specifies CASSRQTGGSDTQYF.